Following are 13 T cell receptor beta chains from one sample sequenced in a study of T cell clusters in autoimmune cytopenias. Multiplex touch-down PCR amplified TRB using TRB-A and TRB-B pools in one tube. TCRdb re-called the multiplex PCR reads and catalogs CDR3 proteins one per entry, DNA excluded. Its listing shows thousands of distinct CDR3 sequences. TRB amplification used 250 ng of peripheral blood genomic DNA. These data also formed part of another study, on T cell repertoires in aging, cancer and after chemotherapy.

Sequencing was carried out using peripheral blood. Source of these receptors: a human donor in good health.

This chain joins TRBV12-5 and TRBJ1-4; the TCRdb D gene call, TRBD1, has no DNA to confirm it. Per germline, CDR1 LGHNT and CDR2 FRNRAP. CDR3 length: 15 amino acids. The CDR3 region is CASGLYGTGGEKLFF.

By frequency, this clonotype registers medium-sized (0.01 to 0.1%). V gene TRBV6-5 combines with J gene TRBJ2-2; TCRdb proposes TRBD2, but this gene call is untestable without DNA. CDR1 is MNHEY, CDR2 SVGAGI, per germline. This CDR3 spans 15 amino acids. The CDR3: CASSSQQPPTGELFF.

Its frequency marks this clonotype as medium-sized. V and J are TRBV19 and TRBJ2-3; TCRdb selects TRBD1, and the lack of DNA leaves this call unchecked. The CDR3 loop spans 16 amino acids. CDR1 and CDR2 (germline): LNHDA, SQIVND (reference sequence). The CDR3 region is CASSAPLGTGTDTQYF.

This clonotype is deemed medium-sized by its frequency. The chain links TRBV15 to TRBJ1-6. The CDR3 totals 14 residues. Germline V CDR1 and CDR2: LNHNV, YYDKDF (reference sequence). The CDR3 region is CATSRGYGNSPLHF.

This clonotype counts as medium-sized by frequency. This chain uses TRBV12-3 or TRBV12-4 with TRBJ2-7; the TRBD1 assignment by TCRdb is unverifiable without DNA. The CDR3 is 15 amino acids. The CDR3 sequence is CASSFFLGGSYEQYF.

Frequency places this clonotype as medium-sized. This CDR3 reads CASSLKKNGDTQYF. The chain combines TRBV5-4 with TRBJ2-3. CDR1 is SGHNT and CDR2 is YYREEE in the germline V gene (reference sequence). The CDR3 consists of 14 residues.

The rearrangement joins TRBV12-3 or TRBV12-4 to TRBJ1-5; TCRdb selects TRBD1, and the lack of DNA leaves this call unchecked. The CDR3 spans 16 residues. This chain's CDR3 is CASSPGWGDSNQPQHF.

The J gene is TRBJ2-7, the V gene TRBV20-1. There are 13 residues in the CDR3. CDR1 and CDR2 from the germline V gene are DFQATT and SNEGSKA (reference sequence). CDR3 region: CSAARSGSHEQYF.

This clonotype is labeled medium-sized based on frequency. The V gene is TRBV4-3, the J gene TRBJ2-1; as DNA is missing, the TRBD1 call by TCRdb cannot be tested. The length of the CDR3 is 16 residues. The germline gives CDR1 LGHNA, CDR2 YSLEER. The CDR3 region is CASSQGLSGGTNEQFF.

The chain carries TRBV5-1 and TRBJ2-5; checking the TCRdb D call of TRBD1 is not possible without DNA. Looked up from germline, CDR1 is SGHRS and CDR2 is YFSETQ. CDR3 size: 14 residues. The CDR3 here is CASREAVTGETQYF.

This chain links TRBV11-1 with TRBJ1-2; TCRdb's assignment of TRBD1 cannot be checked, as there is no DNA. Looked up from germline, CDR1 is SGHAT and CDR2 is FQDESV (reference sequence). This CDR3 spans 14 amino acids. The CDR3 region is CASRTGQHSYGYTF.

This clonotype is classed as medium-sized (0.01 to 0.1%) by frequency. The chain uses TRBV6-1 and TRBJ2-7; absent DNA, TCRdb's TRBD1 call cannot be checked. The CDR3 loop spans 14 amino acids. Germline assignment: CDR1 MNHNS and CDR2 SASEGT. The CDR3 sequence is CASTGHASSYEQYF.

The chain employs TRBV14 and TRBJ2-5; TCRdb selects TRBD2, and the lack of DNA leaves this call unchecked. The CDR3 length is 13 residues. In germline, CDR1 is SGHDN, CDR2 FVKESK. The CDR3 is CASSQDRAGEQYF.